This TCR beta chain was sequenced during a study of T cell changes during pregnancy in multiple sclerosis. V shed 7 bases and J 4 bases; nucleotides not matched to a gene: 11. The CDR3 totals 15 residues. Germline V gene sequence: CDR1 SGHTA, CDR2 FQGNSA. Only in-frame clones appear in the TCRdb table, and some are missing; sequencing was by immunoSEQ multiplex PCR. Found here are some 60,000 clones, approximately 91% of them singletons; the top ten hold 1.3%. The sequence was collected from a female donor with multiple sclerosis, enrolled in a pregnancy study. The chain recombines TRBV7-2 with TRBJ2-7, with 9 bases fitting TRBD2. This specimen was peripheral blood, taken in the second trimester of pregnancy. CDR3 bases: TGTGCCAGCACCCGACTAGCGGTGCTGTCTTACGAGCAGTACTTC. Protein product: CASTRLAVLSYEQYF.